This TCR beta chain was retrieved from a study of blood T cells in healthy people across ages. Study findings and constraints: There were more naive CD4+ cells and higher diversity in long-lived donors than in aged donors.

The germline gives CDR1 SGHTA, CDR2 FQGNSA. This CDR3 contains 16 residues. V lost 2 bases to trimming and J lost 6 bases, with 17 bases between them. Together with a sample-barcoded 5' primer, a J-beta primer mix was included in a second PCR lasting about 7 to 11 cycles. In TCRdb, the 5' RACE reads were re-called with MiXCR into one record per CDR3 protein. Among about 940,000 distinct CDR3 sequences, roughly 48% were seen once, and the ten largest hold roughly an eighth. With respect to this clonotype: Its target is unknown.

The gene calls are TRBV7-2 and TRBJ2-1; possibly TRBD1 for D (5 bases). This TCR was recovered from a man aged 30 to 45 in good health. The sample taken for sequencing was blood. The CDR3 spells CASSLYMRQQGNEQFF. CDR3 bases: TGTGCCAGCAGCTTATATATGCGACAGCAGGGCAATGAGCAGTTCTTC. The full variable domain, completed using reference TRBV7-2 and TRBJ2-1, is GAGVSQSPSNKVTEKGKDVELRCDPISGHTALYWYRQSLGQGLEFLIYFQGNSAPDKSGLPSDRFSAERTGGSVSTLTIQRTQQEDSAVYLCASSLYMRQQGNEQFFGPGTRLTVL.